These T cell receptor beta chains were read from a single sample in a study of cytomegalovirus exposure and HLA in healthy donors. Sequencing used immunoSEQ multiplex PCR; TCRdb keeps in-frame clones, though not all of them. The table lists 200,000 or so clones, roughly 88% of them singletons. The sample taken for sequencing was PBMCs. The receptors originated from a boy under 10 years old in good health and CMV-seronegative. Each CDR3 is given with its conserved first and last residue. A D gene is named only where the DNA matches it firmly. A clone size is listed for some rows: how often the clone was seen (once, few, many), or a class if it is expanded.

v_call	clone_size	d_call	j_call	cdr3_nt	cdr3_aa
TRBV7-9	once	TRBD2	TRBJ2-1	TGTGCCAGCAGCTCTCGACTAGCGGGAGATTACAATGAGCAGTTCTTC	CASSSRLAGDYNEQFF
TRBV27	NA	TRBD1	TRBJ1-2	TGTGCCAGCAGTTTATCGGTGGGACAGGGGATCTATGGCTACACCTTC	CASSLSVGQGIYGYTF
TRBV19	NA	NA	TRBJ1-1	TGTGCCAGTAGTAGGGGGGGTGAAGCTTTCTTT	CASSRGGEAFF
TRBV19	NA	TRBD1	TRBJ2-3	TGTGCCAGTAGAGGGGGCCCAGATACGCAGTATTTT	CASRGGPDTQYF
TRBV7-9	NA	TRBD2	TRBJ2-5	TGTGCCAGCAGCCAGGGACTAGCGGGAAGAGAGACCCAGTACTTC	CASSQGLAGRETQYF
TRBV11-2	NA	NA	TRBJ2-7	TGTGCCAGCAGCTTCGGGTTCTCCGAGCAGTACTTC	CASSFGFSEQYF
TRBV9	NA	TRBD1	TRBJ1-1	TGTGCCAGCAGCGGACGGGACAGTCGGAAGGAAGCTTTCTTT	CASSGRDSRKEAFF
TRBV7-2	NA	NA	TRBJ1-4	TGTGCCAGCAAAGAGGGTCCAACTAATGAAAAACTGTTTTTT	CASKEGPTNEKLFF
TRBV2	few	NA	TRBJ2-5	TGTGCCAGCATCCCTCCCGGACAGTCCGGGCGAGAGACCCAGTACTTC	CASIPPGQSGRETQYF
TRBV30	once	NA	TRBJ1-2	TGTGCCTGGAGTGTAACGGGGGACGGGGGCTACACCTTC	CAWSVTGDGGYTF
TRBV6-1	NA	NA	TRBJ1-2	TGTGCCAGCAGTGAAGCCAGGGAAGGTGGCTACACCTTC	CASSEAREGGYTF
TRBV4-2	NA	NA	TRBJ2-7	TGTGCCAGCAGCCAAGATCGGTGGACTGCTCACTCTCAGTACTTC	CASSQDRWTAHSQYF
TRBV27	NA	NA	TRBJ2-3	TGTGCCAGCAGTTTGAGATACGATACGCAGTATTTT	CASSLRYDTQYF
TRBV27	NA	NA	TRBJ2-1	TGTGCCAGCAGTCCACAGCCGAGCTCCTACAATGAGCAGTTCTTC	CASSPQPSSYNEQFF
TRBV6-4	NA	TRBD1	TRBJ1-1	TGTGCCAGCAGGACAGGGTGGGGTGAAGCTTTCTTT	CASRTGWGEAFF
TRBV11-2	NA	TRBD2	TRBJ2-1	TGTGCCAGCAGCGCGCGGACCCCGGGACTAGCGGTCGACAATGAGCAGTTCTTC	CASSARTPGLAVDNEQFF
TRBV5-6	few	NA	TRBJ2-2	TGTGCCAGCAGCTTTGGGCCGGCGGGGGAGCTGTTTTTT	CASSFGPAGELFF
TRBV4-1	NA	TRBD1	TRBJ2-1	TGCGCCAGCAGCCAGACAGGGGTGGCCTACAATGAGCAGTTCTTC	CASSQTGVAYNEQFF
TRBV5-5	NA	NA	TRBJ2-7	TGTGCCAGCAGCTTGCGCGGCCCCTACGAGCAGTACTTC	CASSLRGPYEQYF
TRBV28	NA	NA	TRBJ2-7	TGTGCCAGCAGCCAGGGAAGATACGAGCAGTACTTC	CASSQGRYEQYF
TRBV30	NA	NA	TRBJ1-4	TGTGCCTGGGGTGTCGGCGGAGTTAATGAAAAACTGTTTTTT	CAWGVGGVNEKLFF
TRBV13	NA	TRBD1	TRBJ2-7	TGTGCCAGCAGTCCGACGGGACAGGCCCACTACGAGCAGTACTTC	CASSPTGQAHYEQYF
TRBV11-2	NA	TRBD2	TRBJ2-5	TGTGCCAGCAGCTTACTAGCGGGGGGGCCGGGTGAGACCCAGTACTTC	CASSLLAGGPGETQYF
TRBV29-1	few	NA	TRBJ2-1	TGCAGCGTTCGGGACGGCGGAGGGCATGAGCAGTTCTTC	CSVRDGGGHEQFF
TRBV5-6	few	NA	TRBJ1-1	TGTGCCAGCAGCTCGATTACAGGCGACAACACTGAAGCTTTCTTT	CASSSITGDNTEAFF
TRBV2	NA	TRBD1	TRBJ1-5	TGTGCCAGCATGGGAGCACCGGGACAGGGGGCGGGGCAGCCCCAGCATTTT	CASMGAPGQGAGQPQHF
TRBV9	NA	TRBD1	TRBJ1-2	TGTGCCAGCAGCGAGGACAGGGGGCTTTTTGGCTACACCTTC	CASSEDRGLFGYTF
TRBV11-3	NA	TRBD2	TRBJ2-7	TGTGCCAGCAGCCCGGGACTAGCGGGAAACACCTACGAGCAGTACTTC	CASSPGLAGNTYEQYF
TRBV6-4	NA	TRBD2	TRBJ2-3	TGTGCCAGCAGTGAGACTAGCGCGACAGATACGCAGTATTTT	CASSETSATDTQYF
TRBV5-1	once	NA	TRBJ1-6	TGCGCCAGCAGCAGGACCGGGACACACAAAAATTCACCCCTCCACTTT	CASSRTGTHKNSPLHF
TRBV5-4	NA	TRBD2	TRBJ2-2	TGTGCCAGCAGCGGTGCAGCGGGAGGGCCGAGGACCGGGGAGCTGTTTTTT	CASSGAAGGPRTGELFF